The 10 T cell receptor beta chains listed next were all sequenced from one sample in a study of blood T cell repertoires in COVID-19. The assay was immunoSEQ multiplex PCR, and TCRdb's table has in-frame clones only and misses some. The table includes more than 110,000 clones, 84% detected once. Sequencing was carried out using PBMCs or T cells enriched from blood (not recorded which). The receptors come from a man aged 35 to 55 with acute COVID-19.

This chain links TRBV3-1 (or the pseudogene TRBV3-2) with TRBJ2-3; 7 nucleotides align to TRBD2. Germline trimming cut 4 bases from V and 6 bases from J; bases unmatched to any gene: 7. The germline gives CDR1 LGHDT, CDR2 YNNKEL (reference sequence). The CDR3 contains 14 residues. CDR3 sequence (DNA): TGTGCCAGCAGCCGCTCCCCACTAGCGGATACGCAGTATTTT. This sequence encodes CASSRSPLADTQYF.

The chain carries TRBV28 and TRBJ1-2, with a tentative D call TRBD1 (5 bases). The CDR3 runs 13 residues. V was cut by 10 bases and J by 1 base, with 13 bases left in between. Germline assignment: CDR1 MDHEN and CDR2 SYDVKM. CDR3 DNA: TGTGCCACCCTCCTCCAGGGTAACTATGGCTACACCTTC. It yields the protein CATLLQGNYGYTF.

CDR3 sequence: CATSTRTPNQPQHF. CDR3 DNA sequence: TGTGCCACCAGCACCCGGACTCCCAATCAGCCCCAGCATTTT. The gene calls are TRBV15 and TRBJ1-5; D ambiguous. The CDR3 has 14 amino acids. Germline V CDR1 and CDR2: LNHNV, YYDKDF (reference sequence). Between the trimmed V and J ends, which lost 4 bases and 3 bases, there was a span of 10 bases.

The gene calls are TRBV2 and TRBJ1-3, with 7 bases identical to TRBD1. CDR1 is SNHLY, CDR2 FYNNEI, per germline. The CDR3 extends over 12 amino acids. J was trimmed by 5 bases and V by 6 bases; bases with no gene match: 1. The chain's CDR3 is CASRGQRNTIYF. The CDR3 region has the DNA TGTGCCAGCAGGGGACAGAGAAACACCATATATTTT.

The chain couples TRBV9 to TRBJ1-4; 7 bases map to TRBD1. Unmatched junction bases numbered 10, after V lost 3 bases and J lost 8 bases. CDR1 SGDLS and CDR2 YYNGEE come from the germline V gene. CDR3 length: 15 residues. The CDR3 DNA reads TGTGCCAGCAGCGGGGGGGACAGAGCGGTCGAAAAACTGTTTTTT. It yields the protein CASSGGDRAVEKLFF.

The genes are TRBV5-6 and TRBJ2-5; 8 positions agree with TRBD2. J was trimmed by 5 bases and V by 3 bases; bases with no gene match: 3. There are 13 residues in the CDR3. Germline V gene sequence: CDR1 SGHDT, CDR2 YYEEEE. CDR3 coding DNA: TGTGCCAGCAGCTCGGGAGGGAGGGAGACCCAGTACTTC. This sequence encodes CASSSGGRETQYF.

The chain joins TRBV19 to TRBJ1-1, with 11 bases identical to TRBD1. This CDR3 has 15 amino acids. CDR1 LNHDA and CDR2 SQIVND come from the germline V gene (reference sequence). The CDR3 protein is CATRGTGGMNTEAFF. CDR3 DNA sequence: TGTGCTACCAGGGGGACAGGGGGGATGAACACTGAAGCTTTCTTT.

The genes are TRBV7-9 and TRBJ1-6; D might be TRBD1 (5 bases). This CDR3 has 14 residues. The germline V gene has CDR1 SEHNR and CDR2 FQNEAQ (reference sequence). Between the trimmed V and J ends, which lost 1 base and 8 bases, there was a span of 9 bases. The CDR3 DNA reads TGTGCCAGCAGCTTAGGGGAGGGGTATTCACCCCTCCACTTT. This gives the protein CASSLGEGYSPLHF.

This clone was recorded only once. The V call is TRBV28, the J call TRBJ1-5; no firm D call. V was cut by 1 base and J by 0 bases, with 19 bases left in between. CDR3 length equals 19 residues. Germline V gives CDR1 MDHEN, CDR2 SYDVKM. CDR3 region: CASSLSGIIQMDSNQPQHF. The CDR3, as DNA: TGTGCCAGCAGTTTATCTGGCATCATACAGATGGATAGCAATCAGCCCCAGCATTTT.

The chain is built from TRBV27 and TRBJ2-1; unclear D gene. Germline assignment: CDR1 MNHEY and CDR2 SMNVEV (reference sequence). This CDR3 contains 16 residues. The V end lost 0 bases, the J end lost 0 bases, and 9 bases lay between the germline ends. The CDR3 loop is CASSLSGRSSYNEQFF. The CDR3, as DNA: TGTGCCAGCAGTTTATCTGGCCGGAGCTCCTACAATGAGCAGTTCTTC.